These 19 T cell receptor beta chains share one sample of origin, sequenced in a study of graft-versus-host responses after intestinal transplantation. Sequencing was performed with immunoSEQ multiplex PCR; in TCRdb, only in-frame clones are kept and a portion is missing. The table includes about 3,900 clones, around 38% detected once. Stimulators, 200,000 irradiated and violet-dye-labeled cells, were plated with 200,000 CFSE-labeled responder cells. This specimen was alloreactive CD8+ T cells from a mixed lymphocyte reaction culture, taken before transplantation. Subset denoted: CFSE-low proliferating T cells sorted from roughly 6-day pre-transplant mixed lymphocyte reaction (GvH or HvG direction). These receptors all come from a human patient who was an organ donor for intestinal transplantation.

The sample holds one count of this clone. The J gene is TRBJ2-5, the V gene TRBV19; D perhaps matches TRBD2 (6 bases). This CDR3 has 14 amino acids. Germline assignment: CDR1 LNHDA and CDR2 SQIVND (reference sequence). Trimming took 6 bases from V and 7 from J, leaving 18 bases between them. The CDR3 loop reads CASSNGGDAGTQYF. The DNA for the CDR3 is TGTGCCAGTAGCAACGGAGGGGATGCGGGGACCCAGTACTTC.

By sample share, this clone is medium-sized. V gene TRBV5-1 combines with J gene TRBJ2-7, with 8 bases matching TRBD1. The ends lost 0 bases at V and 4 bases at J; junction bases unmatched: 3. The CDR3 extends over 14 amino acids. The germline CDR1 and CDR2 sequences are SGHRS and YFSETQ. The CDR3 DNA reads TGCGCCAGCAGCTTGGATCAGGGGGCTTACGAGCAGTACTTC. Translated, it gives CASSLDQGAYEQYF. Full variable domain (outside the CDR3, taken from reference TRBV5-1 and TRBJ2-7): KAGVTQTPRYLIKTRGQQVTLSCSPISGHRSVSWYQQTPGQGLQFLFEYFSETQRNKGNFPGRFSGRQFSNSRSEMNVSTLELGDSALYLCASSLDQGAYEQYFGPGTRLTVT.

The chain recombines TRBV29-1 with TRBJ2-1; 8 bases align to TRBD2. The CDR3 has 14 amino acids. Trimming took 2 bases from V and 8 from J; bases not matched to a gene: 8. Germline V gene sequence: CDR1 SQVTM, CDR2 ANQGSEA. The CDR3 loop reads CSVEISGSAHEQFF. The CDR3 nucleotides read TGCAGCGTTGAAATAAGCGGGAGTGCCCATGAGCAGTTCTTC.

This clone was counted a few times. The chain carries TRBV7-2 and TRBJ1-4; TRBD1 aligns across 11 bases. Germline values: CDR1 SGHTA, CDR2 FQGNSA. After removal of 6 bases from V and 8 bases from J, the junction contained 5 bases not matched to a gene. CDR3 length: 14 amino acids. The CDR3 protein is CASSSGTGGEKLFF. The DNA for the CDR3 is TGTGCCAGCAGTTCAGGGACAGGGGGGGAAAAACTGTTTTTT.

There are a few counts of this clone. The rearrangement links TRBV28 to TRBJ2-7; 7 bases are shared with TRBD2. This CDR3 region has 17 residues. Per germline, CDR1 MDHEN and CDR2 SYDVKM. Unmatched junction bases numbered 15, after V lost 7 bases and J lost 0 bases. The CDR3, as DNA: TGTGCCAGCAACCCGGTGCCTAGCGGAGACTTCTCCTACGAGCAGTACTTC. Translated: CASNPVPSGDFSYEQYF.

This clone was observed a few times. V gene TRBV9 combines with J gene TRBJ1-2; D uncertain. Germline V gives CDR1 SGDLS, CDR2 YYNGEE. CDR3 length equals 19 residues. Trimming removed 0 bases from V and 7 bases from J, with 28 bases in between. The CDR3 sequence: CASSVATSVDQAPRRGYTF. CDR3 coding DNA: TGTGCCAGCAGCGTAGCTACGTCGGTGGATCAGGCCCCCAGACGTGGCTACACCTTC.

This clone has a handful of counts. V is TRBV11-2 and J is TRBJ1-1; D gene ambiguous. CDR3 length: 15 residues. V dropped 0 bases and J dropped 4 bases, with 12 bases sitting between them. The germline V gene encodes CDR1 SGHAT and CDR2 FQNNGV. The CDR3 here is CASSLEAGWGTEAFF. The CDR3 DNA reads as TGTGCCAGCAGCTTAGAAGCGGGGTGGGGCACTGAAGCTTTCTTT.

The J gene is TRBJ1-1, the V gene TRBV29-1, with 7 positions matching TRBD1. CDR1 is SQVTM and CDR2 is ANQGSEA in the germline V gene. V lost 4 bases and J lost 0; bases outside the gene matches: 17. The CDR3 is 18 amino acids. CDR3 bases: TGCAGCGTTGTACCGGTCGGGCAGGGGGTCAACATGAACACTGAAGCTTTCTTT. Protein product: CSVVPVGQGVNMNTEAFF. Drawing the rest from reference TRBV29-1 and TRBJ1-1, the complete variable domain is SAVISQKPSRDICQRGTSLTIQCQVDSQVTMMFWYRQQPGQSLTLIATANQGSEATYESGFVIDKFPISRPNLTFSTLTVSNMSPEDSSIYLCSVVPVGQGVNMNTEAFFGQGTRLTVV.

By proportion, this clone is large. The J gene is TRBJ1-2, the V gene TRBV7-3; 9 bases are shared with TRBD1. The CDR3 contains 17 residues. J gave up 6 bases and V 5 bases, and 16 bases lay outside the gene matches. CDR1 SGHTA and CDR2 FQGTGA come from the germline V gene. The CDR3 protein is CASSPTGTGIPFDGYTF. The CDR3 DNA follows: TGTGCCAGCAGCCCCACCGGGACAGGGATCCCATTTGATGGCTACACCTTC. The variable domain in full, with the rest retrieved from reference TRBV7-3 and TRBJ1-2, is GAGVSQTPSNKVTEKGKYVELRCDPISGHTALYWYRQSLGQGPEFLIYFQGTGAADDSGLPNDRFFAVRPEGSVSTLKIQRTERGDSAVYLCASSPTGTGIPFDGYTFGSGTRLTVV.

The rearrangement links TRBV19 to TRBJ1-5; no clear D gene. V was trimmed by 6 bases and J by 0 bases, leaving 9 bases between them. There are 14 residues in the CDR3. The V gene's germline CDR1 is LNHDA and CDR2 SQIVND (reference sequence). The CDR3 loop is CASSDFYSNQPQHF. CDR3 bases: TGTGCCAGTAGCGACTTCTATAGCAATCAGCCCCAGCATTTT.

This clone occurred a few times. The rearrangement links TRBV6-5 to TRBJ1-3; D remains unclear. V lost 3 bases and J lost 0, with 9 bases in between. The CDR3 is made up of 15 amino acids. The germline gives CDR1 MNHEY, CDR2 SVGAGI. The CDR3 coding sequence is TGTGCCAGCAGTTATCTAGGCAACTCTGGAAACACCATATATTTT. Protein: CASSYLGNSGNTIYF.

In its sample, this clone was seen a few times. This chain links TRBV7-5 with TRBJ1-2; the D segment call TRBD1 is taken from the table without a DNA check. TRBV7-5 counts as a pseudogene. The CDR3 contains 17 residues. The DNA for the CDR3 is TGTGCCAGAAGCGGTCCGGGACATCTCTCCTTCGCCTATGGCTACACCTTC. Its protein is CARSGPGHLSFAYGYTF.

V is TRBV30 and J is TRBJ2-3; D is ambiguous. Trimming cost V 0 bases and J 6 bases, with 4 bases left between them. Germline CDR1 reads GTSNPN; CDR2 reads SVGIG (reference sequence). The CDR3 covers 11 residues. The CDR3 is CAWSVHDTQYF. CDR3 nucleotides: TGTGCCTGGAGTGTACATGATACGCAGTATTTT.

CDR3 in amino acids: CASSLLDSSGQPNYGYTF. In nucleotides, the CDR3 is TGTGCCAGCAGCTTACTTGATAGCTCGGGACAGCCTAACTATGGCTACACCTTC. This rearrangement joins TRBV7-6 to TRBJ1-2, with 7 bases identical to TRBD1. The V segment lost 2 bases and the J segment 0 bases; nucleotides outside the gene matches: 12. The CDR3 is 18 amino acids. Germline CDR1 reads SGHVS; CDR2 reads FNYEAQ.

This clone has only a few counts. CDR3 sequence: CASSPNRGSYEQYF. Here the CDR3 DNA reads TGTGCCAGCAGCCCTAACAGGGGTTCCTACGAGCAGTACTTC. The chain combines TRBV28 with TRBJ2-7; TRBD1 aligns across 7 bases. CDR1 and CDR2 from the germline V gene are MDHEN and SYDVKM. The V gene end was trimmed by 6 bases and the J gene end by 1 base; junction bases not matched to a gene: 6. CDR3 length: 14 amino acids.

The chain joins TRBV4-3 to TRBJ2-3, with unresolved D. From germline, CDR1 is LGHNA and CDR2 YSLEER. Trimming took off 4 bases at V and 2 bases at J, with 19 bases between the two ends. This CDR3 is 17 amino acids long. CDR3 DNA sequence: TGCGCCAGCAGCCGTCAAAGAAAAGCGATTTACACAGATACGCAGTATTTT. It encodes CASSRQRKAIYTDTQYF.

This clone was seen a handful of times. The V gene is TRBV27, the J gene TRBJ2-1; D perhaps matches TRBD2 (6 bases). V gave up 2 bases and J gave up 5 bases, with 13 bases separating them. The CDR3 is 15 residues long. Germline loops: CDR1 MNHEY, CDR2 SMNVEV (reference sequence). The CDR3 coding sequence is TGTGCCAGCAGTTTAGCGCTAGCGCATAACAATGAGCAGTTCTTC. This codes for CASSLALAHNNEQFF.

This clone was seen a few times. This chain joins TRBV5-5 and TRBJ1-5, with D tentatively TRBD1 (5 bases). The germline CDR1 and CDR2 sequences are SGHKS and YYEKEE (reference sequence). The CDR3 runs 11 residues. V shed 4 bases and J shed 9 bases, with 8 bases lying between them. The CDR3 region is CASSETGPQHF. The CDR3 region has the DNA TGTGCCAGCAGCGAAACAGGGCCCCAGCATTTT.

The V and J genes are TRBV10-1 and TRBJ1-4, with a possible D match to TRBD1 (6 bases). The CDR3 consists of 14 residues. The V and J ends lost 6 bases and 4 bases respectively, with 12 bases between them. Germline CDR1 reads WNHNN; CDR2 reads SYGVQD (reference sequence). The CDR3 DNA is TGCGCCAGCAGCTGGACAGTAGGTAATGAAAAACTGTTTTTT. As protein: CASSWTVGNEKLFF.